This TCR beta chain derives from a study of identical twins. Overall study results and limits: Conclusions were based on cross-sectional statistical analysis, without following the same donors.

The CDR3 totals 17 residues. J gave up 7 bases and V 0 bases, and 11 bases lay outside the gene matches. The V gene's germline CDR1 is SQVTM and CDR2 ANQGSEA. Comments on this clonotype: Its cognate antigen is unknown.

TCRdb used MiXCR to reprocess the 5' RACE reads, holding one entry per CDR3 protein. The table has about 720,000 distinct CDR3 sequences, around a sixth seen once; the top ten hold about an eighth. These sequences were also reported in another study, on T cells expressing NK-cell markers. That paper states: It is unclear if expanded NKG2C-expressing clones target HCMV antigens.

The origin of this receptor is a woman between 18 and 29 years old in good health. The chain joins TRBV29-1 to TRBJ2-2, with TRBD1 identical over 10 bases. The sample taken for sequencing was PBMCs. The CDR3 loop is CSVEDRGQGVSGGELFF. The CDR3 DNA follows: TGCAGCGTTGAAGATCGAGGACAGGGGGTTAGTGGCGGGGAGCTGTTTTTT.